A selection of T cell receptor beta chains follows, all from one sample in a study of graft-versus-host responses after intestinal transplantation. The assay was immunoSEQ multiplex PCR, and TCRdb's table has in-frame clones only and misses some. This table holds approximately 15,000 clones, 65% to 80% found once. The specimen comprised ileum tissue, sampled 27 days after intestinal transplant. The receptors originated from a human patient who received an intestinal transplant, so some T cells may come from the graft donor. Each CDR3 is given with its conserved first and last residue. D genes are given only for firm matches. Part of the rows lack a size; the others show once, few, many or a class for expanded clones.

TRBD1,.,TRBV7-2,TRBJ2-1,CASSLVTGAHEQFF,TGTGCCAGCAGCTTAGTTACAGGGGCCCATGAGCAGTTCTTC
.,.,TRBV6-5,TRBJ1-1,CASRTVNTEAFF,TGTGCCAGCCGGACAGTCAACACTGAAGCTTTCTTT
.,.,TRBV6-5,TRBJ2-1,CASMLSYNEQFF,TGTGCCAGCATGCTGAGTTACAATGAGCAGTTCTTC
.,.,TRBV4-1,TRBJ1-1,CASSHLQGNTEAFF,TGCGCCAGCAGCCATTTACAGGGGAACACTGAAGCTTTCTTT
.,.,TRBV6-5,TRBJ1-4,CASSLRGGKLFF,TGTGCCAGCAGTCTAAGAGGGGGAAAACTGTTTTTT
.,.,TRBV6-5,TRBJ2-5,CASSFLAGEETQYF,TGTGCCAGCAGTTTTCTCGCCGGGGAAGAGACCCAGTACTTC
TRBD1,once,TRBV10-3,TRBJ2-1,CAISVIETGGSEQFF,TGTGCCATCAGTGTTATCGAGACAGGGGGCAGTGAGCAGTTCTTC
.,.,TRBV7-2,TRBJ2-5,CASSLAGDSETQYF,TGTGCCAGCAGCTTAGCCGGGGATTCGGAGACCCAGTACTTC
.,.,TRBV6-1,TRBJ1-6,CASRQGSSPLHF,TGTGCCAGCCGACAAGGGAGTTCACCCCTCCACTTT
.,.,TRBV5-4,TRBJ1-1,CASSFEWGDTEAFF,TGTGCCAGCAGCTTTGAATGGGGGGACACTGAAGCTTTCTTT
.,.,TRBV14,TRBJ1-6,CASSQDYPGYNSPLHF,TGTGCCAGCAGCCAAGACTATCCAGGGTATAATTCACCCCTCCACTTT
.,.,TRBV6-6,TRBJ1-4,CASSYPGTLEKLFF,TGTGCCAGCAGTTACCCCGGGACACTCGAAAAACTGTTTTTT
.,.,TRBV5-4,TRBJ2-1,CASNPRGNYNEQFF,TGTGCCAGCAACCCTCGGGGGAACTACAATGAGCAGTTCTTC
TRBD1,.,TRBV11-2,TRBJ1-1,CASSVTGGLHNTEAFF,TGTGCCAGCAGCGTCACAGGGGGCCTCCATAACACTGAAGCTTTCTTT
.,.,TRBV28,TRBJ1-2,CASSSPGYGYTF,TGTGCCAGCAGTTCTCCAGGCTATGGCTACACCTTC
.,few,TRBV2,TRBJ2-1,CASSEARGAYNEQFF,TGTGCCAGCAGTGAAGCAAGGGGCGCCTACAATGAGCAGTTCTTC
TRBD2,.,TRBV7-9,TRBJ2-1,CASSLLAGGMYNEQFF,TGTGCCAGCAGCTTACTAGCGGGGGGGATGTACAATGAGCAGTTCTTC
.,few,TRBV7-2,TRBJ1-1,CASSLSRDYTEAFF,TGTGCCAGCAGCTTATCCAGGGATTACACTGAAGCTTTCTTT